The subject of this entry is one T cell receptor beta chain. Its antigen remains unidentified. This sample stems from a study of OX40 agonist ivuxolimab in advanced cancers. Study-wide results and caveats: In CD8+ T cells, expanded clones were on average more numerous than in CD4+. Some nonresponders likewise displayed low normalized T-cell clonal expansion.

Blood samples were obtained at baseline, cycle 4 day 1, and cycle 7 day 1. Sequenced by immunoSEQ multiplex PCR; TCRdb stores in-frame clones only, minus some. The table shows tens of thousands of clones, with 70% to 90% occurring only once. This sequence was found in an adult with an advanced solid tumor such as melanoma, head and neck, liver or kidney cancer. Sequenced material: CD4+ or CD8+ T cells sorted from blood, taken in a trial of the OX40 agonist ivuxolimab.

For the CDR3, the DNA is TGTGCCAGCAGCCCGGCCCCTAGCGGACGCTCCTACAATGAGCAGTTCTTC. Protein sequence: CASSPAPSGRSYNEQFF. The V gene is TRBV5-5, the J gene TRBJ2-1, with 7 positions matching TRBD2. The length of the CDR3 is 17 residues. After removal of 4 bases from V and 0 bases from J, the junction contained 10 bases not matched to a gene. CDR1 and CDR2 from the germline V gene are SGHKS and YYEKEE (reference sequence).